A selection of T cell receptor beta chains follows, all from one sample in a study of beta chain features in type 1 diabetes. The data were produced by immunoSEQ multiplex PCR, yet TCRdb's version contains in-frame clones alone and is incomplete. The sample holds about 900,000 clones, 15% to 20% seen once. Sequencing input: naive CD4+ T cells from blood. These receptors were obtained from a young woman in good health. Both conserved end residues are part of each CDR3. D genes are given only for firm matches. Rows give clone size only sometimes, using once, few, many, or a class for an expanded clone.

>few|TRBD2|TRBJ2-7|TRBV18
CASSPVGLAGSEQYF
TGTGCCAGCTCACCCGTGGGACTAGCGGGATCCGAGCAGTACTTC
>few|NA|TRBJ2-2|TRBV7-3
CASRRDSGDTGELFF
TGTGCCAGCAGGCGGGACAGTGGGGACACCGGGGAGCTGTTTTTT
>NA|NA|TRBJ2-4|TRBV5-4
CASSYREAKNIQYF
TGTGCCAGCAGCTATCGGGAGGCCAAAAACATTCAGTACTTC
>few|NA|TRBJ2-6|TRBV18
CASSPVSGANVLTF
TGTGCCAGCTCACCAGTTTCTGGGGCCAACGTCCTGACTTTC
>NA|TRBD1|TRBJ2-5|TRBV19
CASTGQGTGTQYF
TGTGCCAGTACCGGACAGGGGACGGGGACCCAGTACTTC
>few|NA|TRBJ2-1|TRBV7-3
CASSLVGAALGGHYNEQFF
TGTGCCAGCAGCTTAGTTGGGGCTGCACTGGGCGGGCACTACAATGAGCAGTTCTTC
>few|TRBD2|TRBJ2-3|TRBV5-6
CASSLRSGLAVTDTQYF
TGTGCCAGCAGCTTAAGATCGGGACTAGCGGTCACAGATACGCAGTATTTT
>few|NA|TRBJ2-4|TRBV6-5
CASSYSAASKNIQYF
TGTGCCAGCAGTTATTCGGCCGCGTCCAAAAACATTCAGTACTTC
>few|NA|TRBJ1-1|TRBV7-9
CASPGPKALEAFF
TGTGCCAGCCCAGGACCCAAGGCCCTTGAAGCTTTCTTT
>few|NA|TRBJ2-3|TRBV7-2
CASREGRSTDTQYF
TGTGCCAGCAGGGAGGGGCGCTCCACAGATACGCAGTATTTT
>NA|NA|TRBJ2-2|TRBV11-2
CASSYPTGGAGELFF
TGTGCCAGCAGCTACCCTACAGGGGGGGCCGGGGAGCTGTTTTTT
>NA|TRBD1|TRBJ1-2|TRBV4-3
CASSHELTGQGINGYTF
TGCGCCAGCAGCCATGAACTTACGGGACAGGGGATCAATGGCTACACCTTC
>NA|TRBD1|TRBJ2-7|TRBV18
CASSPIRGSSYEQYF
TGTGCCAGCTCACCCATCAGGGGGAGCTCCTACGAGCAGTACTTC
>NA|TRBD1|TRBJ2-7|TRBV2
CASWGTGAAYEQYF
TGTGCCAGCTGGGGGACAGGCGCCGCTTACGAGCAGTACTTC
>NA|TRBD2|TRBJ2-1|TRBV27
CASKSRAGVPYNEQFF
TGTGCCAGCAAGTCCCGAGCGGGAGTTCCCTACAATGAGCAGTTCTTC
>NA|TRBD2|TRBJ2-1|TRBV7-2
CASSLVGTSGRMGNEQFF
TGTGCCAGCAGCTTAGTCGGGACTAGCGGGAGAATGGGCAATGAGCAGTTCTTC
>few|NA|TRBJ1-2|TRBV28
CASSLNDGYTF
TGTGCCAGCAGTTTAAACGATGGCTACACCTTC
>NA|NA|TRBJ1-1|TRBV28
CASTEGTSFTEAFF
TGTGCCAGCACCGAAGGGACGTCGTTTACTGAAGCTTTCTTT
>few|NA|TRBJ1-2|TRBV6-6
CASRNGEGHGYTF
TGTGCCAGCAGAAACGGGGAGGGGCATGGCTACACCTTC
>few|TRBD1|TRBJ1-4|TRBV2
CASIRDRVNEKLFF
TGTGCCAGCATAAGGGACAGGGTAAATGAAAAACTGTTTTTT
>few|NA|TRBJ1-5|TRBV28
CASSALMQPQHF
TGTGCCAGCAGCGCCCTGATGCAGCCCCAGCATTTT
>NA|TRBD1|TRBJ2-7|TRBV23-1
CASSQLRDRGKLPYEQYF
TGCGCCAGCAGTCAACTCCGGGACAGGGGAAAGCTGCCCTACGAGCAGTACTTC
>NA|NA|TRBJ2-7|TRBV28
CASSRSYEQYF
TGTGCCAGCAGTCGTTCCTACGAGCAGTACTTC
>few|TRBD2|TRBJ2-2|TRBV5-1
CASSLVGLWASGTNTGELFF
TGCGCCAGCAGCTTGGTAGGATTGTGGGCTAGCGGGACGAACACCGGGGAGCTGTTTTTT
>few|NA|TRBJ2-7|TRBV7-2
CASSFSPSYEQYF
TGTGCCAGCAGCTTTAGTCCCTCCTACGAGCAGTACTTC
>few|NA|TRBJ2-1|TRBV27
CASTGGGLRNNEQFF
TGTGCCAGCACCGGAGGGGGACTTCGGAACAATGAGCAGTTCTTC
>few|TRBD2|TRBJ2-1|TRBV29-1
CSARLAGGIYNEQFF
TGCAGCGCTCGACTAGCGGGGGGGATATACAATGAGCAGTTCTTC
>few|NA|TRBJ1-1|TRBV11-2
CASSLNGAEAFF
TGTGCCAGCAGCTTAAACGGCGCTGAAGCTTTCTTT
>NA|NA|TRBJ2-2|TRBV6-5
CASSSSLRSGTGELFF
TGTGCCAGCAGTTCATCCCTGAGGTCGGGGACCGGGGAGCTGTTTTTT
>few|TRBD1|TRBJ1-1|TRBV29-1
CSVEFPRGQGIGRWNTEAFF
TGCAGCGTTGAATTCCCCCGCGGACAGGGTATTGGAAGATGGAACACTGAAGCTTTCTTT
>NA|NA|TRBJ2-3|TRBV9
CASSSGLSTDTQYF
TGTGCCAGCAGCTCAGGACTTAGCACAGATACGCAGTATTTT
>few|TRBD1|TRBJ2-5|TRBV7-9
CASSSRTGPTETQYF
TGTGCCAGCAGCTCCCGGACAGGCCCGACAGAGACCCAGTACTTC
>few|NA|TRBJ2-7|TRBV5-4
CASSLGGSIPYEQYF
TGTGCCAGCAGCTTGGGTGGCAGTATCCCGTACGAGCAGTACTTC
>NA|TRBD1|TRBJ1-3|TRBV4-2
CASSQDRRGPIYF
TGTGCCAGCAGCCAAGATCGGAGGGGGCCCATATATTTT
>NA|NA|TRBJ2-1|TRBV27
CASSLGFVRNEQFF
TGTGCCAGCAGTTTAGGTTTTGTGAGGAATGAGCAGTTCTTC
>NA|NA|TRBJ2-2|TRBV7-2
CASSLVGGLNTGELFF
TGTGCCAGCAGCTTAGTAGGAGGACTGAACACCGGGGAGCTGTTTTTT
>few|NA|TRBJ2-7|TRBV15
CATSRGGWAALIYEQYF
TGTGCCACCAGCAGAGGAGGGTGGGCGGCCCTAATTTACGAGCAGTACTTC
>few|NA|TRBJ2-4|TRBV5-4
CASSFGGPENIQYF
TGTGCCAGCAGCTTCGGCGGGCCCGAAAACATTCAGTACTTC
>NA|NA|TRBJ2-2|TRBV4-3
CASSQDRTETGELFF
TGCGCCAGCAGCCAAGATCGGACAGAGACCGGGGAGCTGTTTTTT
>few|TRBD2|TRBJ2-1|TRBV4-2
CASSLGRGTPYEQFF
TGTGCCAGCAGCCTAGGGCGGGGGACTCCTTATGAGCAGTTCTTC
>few|NA|TRBJ2-7|TRBV2
CASSYNHEQYF
TGTGCCAGCAGTTACAACCACGAGCAGTACTTC
>NA|TRBD1|TRBJ1-1|TRBV5-1
CASSLAGTENTEAFF
TGCGCCAGCAGCTTGGCCGGGACAGAGAACACTGAAGCTTTCTTT
>NA|TRBD1|TRBJ2-7|TRBV6-6
CASSDTGQVYEQYF
TGTGCCAGCAGTGATACGGGACAGGTCTACGAGCAGTACTTC
>NA|TRBD2|TRBJ2-1|TRBV19
CASSTSGRRVNEQFF
TGTGCCAGTAGTACTAGCGGGAGGAGAGTCAATGAGCAGTTCTTC
>few|TRBD1|TRBJ2-3|TRBV11-2
CASSLDRDRGTDTQYF
TGTGCCAGCAGCTTAGACCGGGACAGGGGCACAGATACGCAGTATTTT
>few|NA|TRBJ2-6|TRBV20-1
CALSGANVLTF
TGCGCCCTCTCTGGGGCCAACGTCCTGACTTTC
>NA|TRBD1|TRBJ2-3|TRBV15
CATSRLTGDTDTQYF
TGTGCCACCAGCAGATTGACAGGGGACACAGATACGCAGTATTTT
>few|TRBD2|TRBJ2-1|TRBV5-1
CASSLGGTSPYNEQFF
TGCGCCAGCAGCTTGGGTGGGACTAGCCCCTACAATGAGCAGTTCTTC
>NA|NA|TRBJ1-3|TRBV16
CASSFGRGNTIYF
TGTGCCAGCAGCTTTGGACGGGGGAACACCATATATTTT